Given below is one TCR beta chain in context. One junction end does not reproduce the germline sequence, and a read error may be involved. This sample stems from a study of molecular identifiers for immune sequencing clone quantification. TCRdb re-called the PCR reads through MiXCR, storing one row per CDR3 protein. The table has approximately 97,000 distinct CDR3 sequences, less than 25% seen once. This TCR was recovered from a human donor in good health. Some libraries in this study had Jurkat cell RNA spiked in. The sequencing input was naive CD8+ T cells from blood, with Jurkat cell RNA spiked in. Stated subset: FACS-sorted CD8+CD4-CCR7+CD45RA+ naive T cells.

The CDR3 nucleotides read TGTGCCAGCAGCCCGGGGGGTGGGCTAGCGGGGTTGGAGACCCCGTACTTC. It yields the protein CASSPGGGLAGLETPYF. The chain has TRBV7-2 and TRBJ2-5, with 9 bases aligning to TRBD2. From germline, CDR1 is SGHTA and CDR2 FQGNSA. This CDR3 is built from 17 residues.